This T cell receptor beta chain originates from a study of blood T cell repertoires in COVID-19. This clone has only a few counts. Seattle enrolled patients during active infection and tracked them longitudinally. Produced via immunoSEQ multiplex PCR; TCRdb's table is partial and in-frame only. Of about 68,000 clones listed, about 85% are singletons. Trimming cost V 6 bases and J 12 bases; bases outside gene matches: 9. CDR1 is MNHEY and CDR2 is SVGEGT in the germline V gene. This CDR3 comprises 15 residues. Sequenced input: peripheral blood. The V call is TRBV6-2 or TRBV6-3, the J call TRBJ2-1; TRBD2 aligns across 15 bases. This receptor was taken from a woman between 50 and 59 years old with COVID-19, enrolled during active disease. This CDR3 is CASSNGLAGGPVQFF. DNA of the CDR3: TGTGCCAGCAGCAACGGACTAGCGGGAGGGCCGGTGCAGTTCTTC.